A selection of T cell receptor beta chains follows, all from one sample in a study of blood T cell repertoires in COVID-19. Sequencing was performed with immunoSEQ multiplex PCR; in TCRdb, only in-frame clones are kept and a portion is missing. The profile shows 290,000 or so clones, more than 75% of them singletons. Sequencing used peripheral blood. Receptor source: a man in his 70s with acute or convalescent COVID-19. Each CDR3 is given with its conserved first and last residue. The order of the fields is J gene, clone size, V gene, CDR3 protein. A clone size is listed for some rows: how often the clone was seen (once, few, many), or a class if it is expanded.

J gene: TRBJ2-7; clone size: NA; V gene: TRBV18; CDR3 protein: CASSPGSGAYEQYF
J gene: TRBJ2-7; clone size: NA; V gene: TRBV19; CDR3 protein: CASAIKQPGGRALVGEQYF
J gene: TRBJ1-5; clone size: NA; V gene: TRBV30; CDR3 protein: CAWSHRVVSNQPQHF
J gene: TRBJ2-1; clone size: NA; V gene: TRBV20-1; CDR3 protein: CSPTGKNEQFF
J gene: TRBJ1-3; clone size: NA; V gene: TRBV28; CDR3 protein: CASNQGSSGNTIYF
J gene: TRBJ1-4; clone size: NA; V gene: TRBV4-3; CDR3 protein: CASSPGQGLWEKLFF
J gene: TRBJ1-5; clone size: NA; V gene: TRBV7-6; CDR3 protein: CASSLGGQGGQPQHF
J gene: TRBJ1-2; clone size: NA; V gene: TRBV11-2; CDR3 protein: CASSLEVRGVYGYTF
J gene: TRBJ2-7; clone size: NA; V gene: TRBV7-2; CDR3 protein: CASSLYSNYEQYF
J gene: TRBJ2-7; clone size: NA; V gene: TRBV28; CDR3 protein: CASSRQRYEQYF
J gene: TRBJ1-3; clone size: NA; V gene: TRBV19; CDR3 protein: CASSTILLQGAGSGNTIYF
J gene: TRBJ1-2; clone size: NA; V gene: TRBV28; CDR3 protein: CASSTTRGYTF
J gene: TRBJ1-2; clone size: NA; V gene: TRBV5-6; CDR3 protein: CASSLARGANYGYTF
J gene: TRBJ2-7; clone size: few; V gene: TRBV28; CDR3 protein: CASTETGMGEQYF
J gene: TRBJ2-5; clone size: NA; V gene: TRBV4-2; CDR3 protein: CASSPRLAGGPYLETQYF
J gene: TRBJ1-1; clone size: NA; V gene: TRBV6-1; CDR3 protein: CASSEVANTEAFF
J gene: TRBJ2-2; clone size: NA; V gene: TRBV27; CDR3 protein: CASSTGTSGVGELFF
J gene: TRBJ1-1; clone size: NA; V gene: TRBV4-2; CDR3 protein: CASSPRGDTEAFF
J gene: TRBJ2-5; clone size: NA; V gene: TRBV5-1; CDR3 protein: CASSLANSQETQYF